Below are 24 T cell receptor beta chains sequenced from a single sample in a study of T cell changes during pregnancy in multiple sclerosis. Libraries were prepared by immunoSEQ multiplex PCR; TCRdb keeps only in-frame clonotypes and omits some of them. The data contain over 25,000 clones, under 95% of them singletons. Specimen: CD4+ T cells from peripheral blood mononuclear cells, collected in the second trimester of pregnancy. The receptors originated from a female donor with multiple sclerosis, enrolled in a pregnancy study.

CDR3 sequence reads: CASSSQVAYGYTF. CDR3 DNA: TGTGCCAGCAGCTCTCAGGTCGCCTATGGCTACACCTTC. This rearrangement joins TRBV27 to TRBJ1-2; the D is unclear. V was shortened by 6 bases and J by 4 bases, with 12 bases between the two germline ends. This CDR3 contains 13 residues. CDR1 and CDR2 from the germline V gene are MNHEY and SMNVEV (reference sequence).

This chain connects TRBV7-9 to TRBJ1-1, with 10 bases lining up with TRBD1. The V gene end was trimmed by 4 bases and the J gene end by 3 bases; junction bases not matched to a gene: 2. The CDR3 is 14 residues long. Germline CDR1 reads SEHNR; CDR2 reads FQNEAQ (reference sequence). Here the CDR3 DNA reads TGTGCCAGCAGCTCGGGACAGGGGCACACTGAAGCTTTCTTT. It encodes CASSSGQGHTEAFF.

CDR3 sequence (DNA): TGTGCCAGCACCCCAGGGGCGGGAGGGTACGAGCAGTACTTC. This sequence encodes CASTPGAGGYEQYF. V usage is TRBV7-2 and J usage is TRBJ2-7; 9 nucleotides agree with TRBD2. This CDR3 spans 14 amino acids. Losses at the gene ends were 7 bases for V and 4 bases for J; bases not matched to a gene: 8. The germline V gene encodes CDR1 SGHTA and CDR2 FQGNSA.

The chain has TRBV6-5 and TRBJ2-7, with D maybe TRBD2 (5 bases). The germline V and J ends were trimmed by 6 bases and 2 bases, with 14 bases remaining between them. The CDR3 has 14 residues. CDR1 MNHEY and CDR2 SVGAGI come from the germline V gene. CDR3 DNA sequence: TGTGCCAGCAGCCAATCCGGAGGCGCCTACGAGCAGTACTTC. Translation: CASSQSGGAYEQYF.

The CDR3 DNA follows: TGCGCCAGCAGCTTGGAGACAGAGCAGTTCTTC. Protein: CASSLETEQFF. The chain employs TRBV5-1 and TRBJ2-1; D unresolved. The CDR3 covers 11 residues. V was cut by 0 bases and J by 10 bases, with 5 bases left in between. Germline V gene sequence: CDR1 SGHRS, CDR2 YFSETQ. The variable domain in full, with the rest retrieved from reference TRBV5-1 and TRBJ2-1, is KAGVTQTPRYLIKTRGQQVTLSCSPISGHRSVSWYQQTPGQGLQFLFEYFSETQRNKGNFPGRFSGRQFSNSRSEMNVSTLELGDSALYLCASSLETEQFFGPGTRLTVL.

V gene TRBV27 combines with J gene TRBJ2-3; 9 bases are a match to TRBD1. The germline V gene encodes CDR1 MNHEY and CDR2 SMNVEV (reference sequence). The CDR3 spans 15 residues. Germline trimming cut 5 bases from V and 1 base from J; bases unmatched to any gene: 4. CDR3 loop: CASSQRTGGTDTQYF. CDR3 sequence (DNA): TGTGCCAGCAGTCAGCGGACAGGGGGCACAGATACGCAGTATTTT.

The DNA of the CDR3 is TGTGCCAGCAGCCCCCAGACTAGGCGTGGCATTCAGTACTTC. Amino acid sequence: CASSPQTRRGIQYF. This chain connects TRBV9 to TRBJ2-4, with D possibly matching TRBD2 (6 bases). Germline loops: CDR1 SGDLS, CDR2 YYNGEE. The CDR3 is 14 residues long. V gave up 4 bases and J gave up 9 bases, with 17 bases separating them.

The chain joins TRBV7-3 to TRBJ2-7; possible D gene TRBD2, 6 bases. The CDR3 spans 14 residues. V was pared by 3 bases and J by 0 bases, with 9 bases between. Looked up from germline, CDR1 is SGHTA and CDR2 is FQGTGA. The CDR3 DNA sequence: TGTGCCAGCAGCTTGGACGGGAGCTCCTACGAGCAGTACTTC. It codes for CASSLDGSSYEQYF.

This clone was seen once. The chain joins TRBV13 to TRBJ2-7, with 12 bases matching TRBD1. V gave up 3 bases and J gave up 0 bases; unmatched junction bases: 6. CDR1 PRHDT and CDR2 FYEKMQ come from the germline V gene (reference sequence). The CDR3 consists of 17 residues. Here the CDR3 DNA reads TGTGCCAGCAGCTTTGGGACAGGGGGCAGGAGCTCCTACGAGCAGTACTTC. It encodes CASSFGTGGRSSYEQYF.

The chain is built from TRBV5-6 and TRBJ1-4; 12 bases are shared with TRBD1. J gave up 6 bases and V 4 bases, and 7 bases lay outside the gene matches. The CDR3 has 16 amino acids. Germline V CDR1 and CDR2: SGHDT, YYEEEE. CDR3 bases: TGTGCCAGCAGCACGGGACAGGGGGCGTATCATGAAAAACTGTTTTTT. Translating it yields CASSTGQGAYHEKLFF.

This chain connects TRBV2 to TRBJ1-2; no firm D call. Looked up from germline, CDR1 is SNHLY and CDR2 is FYNNEI. This CDR3 is built from 13 residues. V was clipped by 2 bases and J by 3 bases, with 7 bases between them. The CDR3: CASSENRDYGYTF. CDR3 DNA: TGTGCCAGCAGTGAAAACAGAGACTATGGCTACACCTTC.

The chain has TRBV6-1 and TRBJ2-5, with D possibly matching TRBD1 (5 bases). There are 16 residues in the CDR3. The V and J ends lost 3 bases and 3 bases respectively, with 17 bases between them. Germline CDR1 MNHNS, CDR2 SASEGT. The CDR3, as DNA: TGTGCCAGCAGTGACCCCGTCCAGGGCTACGAAGAGACCCAGTACTTC. Translating gives CASSDPVQGYEETQYF.

CDR3 bases: TGTGCCAGCAGCTTGTCCAGGGAAGGTGAGCAGTTCTTC. Translation: CASSLSREGEQFF. This chain connects TRBV5-4 to TRBJ2-1; tentative D call: TRBD1 (5 bases). The CDR3 sequence is 13 residues long. The V gene lost 1 base and the J gene lost 9 bases, with 11 bases spanning the gap. Germline CDR1 is SGHNT and CDR2 is YYREEE (reference sequence).

The CDR3 sequence: CASSHYPLEYEQYF. The CDR3 DNA follows: TGCGCCAGCAGCCACTACCCCCTTGAATACGAGCAGTACTTC. The chain joins TRBV4-1 to TRBJ2-7; D is unclear. The CDR3 sequence is 14 residues long. CDR1 and CDR2 from the germline V gene are MGHRA and YSYEKL. V lost 3 bases and J 4 bases, leaving 13 bases between the germline ends.

The V gene is TRBV4-3, the J gene TRBJ2-3, with 11 bases fitting TRBD2. V trimming: 0 bases; J trimming: 11 bases; junction bases outside the gene matches: 4. Germline V lookup: CDR1 LGHNA, CDR2 YSLEER. This CDR3 spans 14 amino acids. CDR3 loop: CASSQELTSGRQYF. CDR3 nucleotides: TGCGCCAGCAGCCAAGAACTAACTAGCGGGAGGCAGTATTTT.

The CDR3 reads CASSLGGSGRKDTQYF. Written as DNA, the CDR3 is TGTGCCAGCAGCTTAGGGGGCAGCGGGAGGAAAGATACGCAGTATTTT. The V and J genes are TRBV7-9 and TRBJ2-3, with TRBD2 matching 9 bases. Germline assignment: CDR1 SEHNR and CDR2 FQNEAQ (reference sequence). The junction had 7 bases not matched to a gene; V was cut back by 1 base and J by 5 bases. The CDR3 loop spans 16 amino acids.

CDR3 residues: CASTNLGLAVKGEQFF. CDR3 bases: TGTGCCAGCACCAATCTGGGACTAGCGGTAAAGGGTGAGCAGTTCTTC. This chain connects TRBV7-2 to TRBJ2-1; 11 positions match TRBD2. This CDR3 contains 16 residues. Germline CDR1 reads SGHTA; CDR2 reads FQGNSA. The V segment lost 7 bases and the J segment 9 bases; nucleotides outside the gene matches: 14.

The chain couples TRBV6-6 to TRBJ1-5; no clear D. This CDR3 is built from 14 residues. V gave up 0 bases and J gave up 2 bases, with 5 bases separating them. CDR1 and CDR2 (germline): MNHNY, SVGAGI (reference sequence). Written as DNA, the CDR3 is TGTGCCAGCAGTTACTCCGGGGGCAATCAGCCCCAGCATTTT. It translates to CASSYSGGNQPQHF.

V and J are TRBV18 and TRBJ1-1; D is unclear. The length of the CDR3 is 14 residues. Trimming stripped 2 bases from V and 1 base from J, with 8 bases between. In germline, CDR1 is KGHSH, CDR2 LQKENI. CDR3 nucleotide sequence: TGTGCCAGCTCACCATCCACGAGGAACACTGAAGCTTTCTTT. Encoded protein: CASSPSTRNTEAFF.

This rearrangement joins TRBV28 to TRBJ1-3; no clear D. The CDR3 is 15 residues long. Germline V gene lookup returns CDR1 MDHEN and CDR2 SYDVKM. The germline V and J ends were trimmed by 4 bases and 2 bases, with 12 bases remaining between them. The CDR3 reads CASSSMSAAGNTIYF. CDR3 DNA: TGTGCCAGCAGTTCAATGAGCGCGGCTGGAAACACCATATATTTT.

This CDR3 reads CAWSGLTSGGAYEQYF. CDR3 nucleotide sequence: TGTGCCTGGTCGGGGCTCACTAGCGGGGGTGCCTACGAGCAGTACTTC. The chain recombines TRBV30 with TRBJ2-7, with 11 bases fitting TRBD2. Germline CDR1 and CDR2: GTSNPN and SVGIG (reference sequence). V was clipped by 5 bases and J by 2 bases; unmatched bases: 11. The length of the CDR3 is 16 residues. Full variable domain (rest looked up from reference TRBV30 and TRBJ2-7): SQTIHQWPATLVQPVGSPLSLECTVEGTSNPNLYWYRQAAGRGLQLLFYSVGIGQISSEVPQNLSASRPQDRQFILSSKKLLLSDSGFYLCAWSGLTSGGAYEQYFGPGTRLTVT.

This rearrangement joins TRBV5-1 to TRBJ2-1; no reliable D call. Trimming took 0 bases from V and 10 from J, leaving 8 bases between them. Germline loops: CDR1 SGHRS, CDR2 YFSETQ. The CDR3 runs to 12 residues. The CDR3 spells CASSLEAIEQFF. The CDR3 DNA is TGCGCCAGCAGCTTGGAAGCAATAGAGCAGTTCTTC.

The rearrangement links TRBV7-3 to TRBJ2-1; 12 positions agree with TRBD2. Trimming cost V 5 bases and J 7 bases; bases outside gene matches: 3. This CDR3 spans 14 amino acids. The germline CDR1 and CDR2 sequences are SGHTA and FQGTGA. The DNA for the CDR3 is TGTGCCAGCAGCAAGACTAGCGGGAGAAATGAGCAGTTCTTC. Protein sequence: CASSKTSGRNEQFF.

This clone was seen more than once but under ten times. The gene calls are TRBV19 and TRBJ1-5, with no clear D. V was shortened by 2 bases and J by 0 bases, with 11 bases between the two germline ends. The CDR3 is made up of 16 amino acids. Germline CDR1 LNHDA, CDR2 SQIVND (reference sequence). Here the CDR3 DNA reads TGTGCCAGTAGTATACGAGGCCGGGGTAGCAATCAGCCCCAGCATTTT. Translating gives CASSIRGRGSNQPQHF. Variable domain in full (rest from reference TRBV19 and TRBJ1-5): DGGITQSPKYLFRKEGQNVTLSCEQNLNHDAMYWYRQDPGQGLRLIYYSQIVNDFQKGDIAEGYSVSREKKESFPLTVTSAQKNPTAFYLCASSIRGRGSNQPQHFGDGTRLSIL.